Listed below are T cell receptor beta chains from one sample, sequenced in a study of beta chain features in type 1 diabetes. The data were produced by immunoSEQ multiplex PCR, yet TCRdb's version contains in-frame clones alone and is incomplete. This table holds about 47,000 clones, roughly 47% found once. Sequenced material: stem cell memory CD4+ T cells from blood. The receptors stem from a man under 40 with type 1 diabetes. The CDR3 runs from the conserved cysteine through the conserved F or W. D genes are given only for firm matches. Clone size appears in some rows only: once, few, many, or a class for an expanded clone.

>-|TRBJ1-1|TRBV7-9|TRBD1
CASSNRGQVTEAFF
TGTGCCAGCAGCAACAGGGGGCAGGTCACTGAAGCTTTCTTT
>-|TRBJ2-2|TRBV7-8|-
CASSPLRATGELFF
TGTGCCAGCAGCCCCCTGAGGGCGACCGGGGAGCTGTTTTTT
>few|TRBJ1-2|TRBV4-1|-
CASSLVIEKGYTF
TGCGCCAGCAGCCTGGTCATCGAGAAGGGCTACACCTTC
>-|TRBJ2-3|TRBV5-6|-
CASSRAGMVDTQYF
TGTGCCAGCAGCCGCGCGGGGATGGTAGATACGCAGTATTTT
>-|TRBJ1-5|TRBV18|-
CASSPSSRYQPQHF
TGTGCCAGCTCACCATCGTCCAGGTATCAGCCCCAGCATTTT
>-|TRBJ2-1|TRBV2|TRBD1
CASSGTGPPAYNEQFF
TGTGCCAGCAGTGGGACAGGGCCTCCGGCTTACAATGAGCAGTTCTTC
>-|TRBJ2-7|TRBV5-1|-
CASSLALVPDYYEQYF
TGCGCCAGCAGCTTGGCCTTGGTCCCCGACTACTACGAGCAGTACTTC
>-|TRBJ1-5|TRBV28|-
CASSLGIEGSGNQPQHF
TGTGCCAGCAGTTTAGGAATAGAGGGTAGCGGCAATCAGCCCCAGCATTTT
>-|TRBJ2-2|TRBV2|TRBD2
CASSRQNFTSGRALHTGELFF
TGTGCCAGCAGTCGGCAGAATTTTACTAGCGGGAGGGCCCTTCACACCGGGGAGCTGTTTTTT
>-|TRBJ2-7|TRBV15|TRBD1
CATSRDISRTGNYEQYF
TGTGCCACCAGCAGAGATATATCCCGGACAGGAAACTACGAGCAGTACTTC
>few|TRBJ2-3|TRBV2|-
CASSNRRDTQYF
TGTGCCAGCAGCAATCGTAGAGATACGCAGTATTTT
>few|TRBJ2-7|TRBV7-6|TRBD2
CASSLQLAGTYEQYF
TGTGCCAGCAGCTTACAACTAGCGGGAACCTACGAGCAGTACTTC
>-|TRBJ1-1|TRBV7-3|-
CASSLTGGNTEAFF
TGTGCCAGCAGCTTAACAGGGGGAAACACTGAAGCTTTCTTT
>-|TRBJ2-5|TRBV29-1|TRBD2
CSVDSSGVGETQYF
TGCAGCGTTGACTCTAGCGGGGTTGGGGAGACCCAGTACTTC
>-|TRBJ2-1|TRBV7-2|-
CASSFRGLGQFF
TGTGCCAGCAGCTTTCGGGGTCTAGGTCAGTTCTTC
>-|TRBJ2-3|TRBV18|-
CASSPVADLIDTQYF
TGTGCCAGCTCACCAGTAGCGGATTTAATAGATACGCAGTATTTT
>-|TRBJ2-1|TRBV19|TRBD2
CASSHGTSFYNEQFF
TGTGCCAGTAGTCACGGGACTAGCTTTTACAATGAGCAGTTCTTC
>-|TRBJ2-1|TRBV12-5|TRBD1
CASGLYLGTGPYNEQFF
TGTGCTAGTGGTTTGTATCTCGGGACAGGTCCCTACAATGAGCAGTTCTTC
>few|TRBJ1-1|TRBV6-1|-
CASSVYVNTEAFF
TGTGCCAGCTCAGTTTACGTGAACACTGAAGCTTTCTTT
>-|TRBJ2-5|TRBV15|TRBD2
CATSFRSSGRKETQYF
TGTGCCACCAGCTTCCGTTCTAGCGGGAGGAAAGAGACCCAGTACTTC
>few|TRBJ2-3|TRBV27|-
CASSHPEDWRRDTQYF
TGTGCCAGCAGCCACCCGGAGGACTGGAGGCGAGATACGCAGTATTTT
>-|TRBJ2-2|TRBV5-1|-
CASGGIRTGELFF
TGCGCCAGCGGGGGGATAAGGACCGGGGAGCTGTTTTTT
>few|TRBJ2-1|TRBV5-4|TRBD1
CASTSGQGLYNEQFF
TGTGCCAGCACCTCCGGACAGGGACTTTACAATGAGCAGTTCTTC
>-|TRBJ2-2|TRBV5-1|-
CASNWDSLMAGELFF
TGCGCCAGCAACTGGGACTCCCTGATGGCCGGGGAGCTGTTTTTT
>-|TRBJ2-2|TRBV5-1|TRBD2
CASSLEAGGPGTGELFF
TGCGCCAGCAGCTTGGAAGCGGGAGGGCCGGGAACCGGGGAGCTGTTTTTT
>few|TRBJ1-1|TRBV27|TRBD1
CASSWDRGRGTEAFF
TGTGCCAGCAGTTGGGACAGGGGGCGCGGCACTGAAGCTTTCTTT
>-|TRBJ2-4|TRBV7-9|-
CASSPPYDIQYF
TGTGCCAGCAGCCCCCCCTATGACATTCAGTACTTC
>few|TRBJ2-7|TRBV28|TRBD2
CASSLRLAGSYEQYF
TGTGCCAGCAGTTTAAGGCTAGCGGGGTCCTACGAGCAGTACTTC
>-|TRBJ2-1|TRBV30|-
CAWSVGQSSYNEQFF
TGTGCCTGGAGTGTAGGACAGTCCTCCTACAATGAGCAGTTCTTC
>-|TRBJ1-2|TRBV6-1|-
CASRGFGDGYTF
TGTGCCAGCAGGGGTTTTGGAGATGGCTACACCTTC
>-|TRBJ1-2|TRBV30|-
CAWSVGVRARGYTF
TGTGCCTGGAGTGTCGGAGTGCGGGCAAGAGGCTACACCTTC
>once|TRBJ1-3|TRBV28|-
CASNVGLSGNTIYF
TGTGCCAGCAATGTCGGACTCTCTGGAAACACCATATATTTT
>few|TRBJ1-1|TRBV5-1|TRBD1
CASSFQGVGDAEAFF
TGCGCCAGCAGCTTCCAGGGGGTAGGGGACGCTGAAGCTTTCTTT
>-|TRBJ1-2|TRBV29-1|-
CSVTVGGNYGYTF
TGCAGCGTTACCGTCGGGGGTAACTATGGCTACACCTTC
>-|TRBJ2-1|TRBV19|TRBD2
CATCTSGRAGEQFF
TGTGCCACCTGTACTAGCGGGAGGGCGGGTGAGCAGTTCTTC
>few|TRBJ2-1|TRBV4-1|-
CASSQDQRTTYNEQFF
TGCGCCAGCAGCCAAGACCAGCGGACCACCTACAATGAGCAGTTCTTC
>-|TRBJ2-4|TRBV11-2|-
CASSRTLNIQYF
TGTGCCAGCAGCCGGACTTTAAACATTCAGTACTTC
>few|TRBJ1-2|TRBV7-9|TRBD1
CASSFLGQAYYGYTF
TGTGCCAGCAGCTTCTTGGGACAGGCGTACTATGGCTACACCTTC
>few|TRBJ2-7|TRBV5-1|-
CASSFMGALDEQYF
TGCGCCAGCAGCTTTATGGGGGCTTTAGACGAGCAGTACTTC
>-|TRBJ2-4|TRBV19|TRBD2
CASSISSGRQNIQYF
TGTGCCAGTAGTATCTCTAGCGGGAGGCAGAACATTCAGTACTTC
>-|TRBJ2-3|TRBV28|-
CASSFAQAPAGTDTQYF
TGTGCCAGCAGTTTTGCGCAGGCTCCTGCTGGCACAGATACGCAGTATTTT
>few|TRBJ2-1|TRBV19|-
CASSSQVIIYNEQFF
TGTGCCAGTAGTTCGCAGGTGATTATATACAATGAGCAGTTCTTC
>few|TRBJ2-1|TRBV5-1|TRBD2
CASRRTSRNEQFF
TGCGCCAGCAGAAGGACTAGCAGAAATGAGCAGTTCTTC
>-|TRBJ2-7|TRBV2|TRBD2
CASSAGTSGSYEQYF
TGTGCCAGCAGTGCGGGGACTAGCGGTTCCTACGAGCAGTACTTC
>-|TRBJ1-5|TRBV7-8|-
CASSLVGVGVGNQPQHF
TGTGCCAGCAGCTTAGTTGGGGTCGGGGTTGGCAATCAGCCCCAGCATTTT
>-|TRBJ2-1|TRBV19|TRBD2
CASSRHSGRGNYNEQFF
TGTGCCAGTAGTCGACACAGCGGGAGGGGGAATTACAATGAGCAGTTCTTC